This TCR beta chain is from a study of T cell responses to AZD1222 COVID-19 vaccine. The study's findings and limits: A mostly white British donor set with more females was recruited, and clonal diversity was possibly underestimated. Across the whole spike, CD4 TCRs peaked at regions 160-218 and 743-854. A reported finding is that nearly half of spike-specific TCRs target unmutated variant regions. AZD1222 recipients seropositive at baseline numbered only six or seven.

The CDR3 runs 16 residues. Germline V gene sequence: CDR1 SQVTM, CDR2 ANQGSEA. The V segment lost 6 bases and the J segment 2 bases; nucleotides outside the gene matches: 14. This clone was counted a single time. Antigen specificity is unknown. Profiled with immunoSEQ multiplex PCR; TCRdb holds only in-frame clones, not every one. Of under 100,000 clones in the sample, about nine tenths were seen once. The sequences come from peripheral blood, collected 28 days after the second AZD1222 dose. This receptor was taken from an adult who received the AZD1222 COVID-19 vaccine. This sequence joins TRBV29-1 and TRBJ2-5; 8 nucleotides line up with TRBD2. Here the CDR3 DNA reads TGCAGCGTAGAGGGAGGTGAAGCGGGAGATCAAGAGACCCAGTACTTC. Amino acid sequence: CSVEGGEAGDQETQYF.